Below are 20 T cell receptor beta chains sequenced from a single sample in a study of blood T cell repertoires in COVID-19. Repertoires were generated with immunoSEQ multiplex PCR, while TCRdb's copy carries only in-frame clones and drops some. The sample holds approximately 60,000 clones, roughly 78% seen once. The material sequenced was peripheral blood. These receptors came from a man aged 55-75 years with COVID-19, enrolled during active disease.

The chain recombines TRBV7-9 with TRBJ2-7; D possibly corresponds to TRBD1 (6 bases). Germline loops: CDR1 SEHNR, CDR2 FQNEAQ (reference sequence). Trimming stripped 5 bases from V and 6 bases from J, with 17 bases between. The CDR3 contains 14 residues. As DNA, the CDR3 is TGTGCCAGCAGCCCCGAGGGACAACGAAGCGAGCAGTACTTC. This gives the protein CASSPEGQRSEQYF.

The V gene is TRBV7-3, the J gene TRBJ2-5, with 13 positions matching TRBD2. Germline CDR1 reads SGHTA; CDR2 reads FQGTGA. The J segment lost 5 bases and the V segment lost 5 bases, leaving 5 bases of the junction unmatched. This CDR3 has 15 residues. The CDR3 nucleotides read TGTGCCAGCAGCGTCGGACTAGCGGGGGTCGAGACCCAGTACTTC. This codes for CASSVGLAGVETQYF.

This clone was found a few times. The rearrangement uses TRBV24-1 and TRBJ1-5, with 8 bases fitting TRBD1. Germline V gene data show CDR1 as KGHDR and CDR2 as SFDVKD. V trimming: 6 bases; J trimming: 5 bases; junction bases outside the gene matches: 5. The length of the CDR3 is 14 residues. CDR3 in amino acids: CATSTAQGDQPQHF. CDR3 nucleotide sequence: TGTGCCACCAGTACGGCACAGGGGGATCAGCCCCAGCATTTT.

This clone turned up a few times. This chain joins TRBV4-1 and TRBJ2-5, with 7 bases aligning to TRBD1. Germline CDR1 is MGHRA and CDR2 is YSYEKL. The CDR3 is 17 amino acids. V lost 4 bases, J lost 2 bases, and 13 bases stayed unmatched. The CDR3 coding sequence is TGCGCCAGCAGCCTTTACCCACCGGGACAGACACAAGAGACCCAGTACTTC. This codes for CASSLYPPGQTQETQYF.

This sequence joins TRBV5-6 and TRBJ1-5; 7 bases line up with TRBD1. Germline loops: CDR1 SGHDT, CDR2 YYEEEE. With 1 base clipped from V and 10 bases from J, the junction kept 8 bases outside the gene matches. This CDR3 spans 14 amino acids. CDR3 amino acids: CASSLKARGGPQHF. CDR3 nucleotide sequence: TGTGCCAGCAGCTTGAAGGCTCGAGGGGGCCCCCAGCATTTT.

DNA of the CDR3: TGCGCCAGCAGGCTGGGTGGAGGAGATACGCAGTATTTT. It codes for CASRLGGGDTQYF. V usage is TRBV10-2 and J usage is TRBJ2-3; TRBD2 is a possible D gene (5 bases). The CDR3 contains 13 residues. Germline V lookup: CDR1 WSHSY, CDR2 SAAADI. Trimming removed 6 bases from V and 5 bases from J, with 12 bases in between.

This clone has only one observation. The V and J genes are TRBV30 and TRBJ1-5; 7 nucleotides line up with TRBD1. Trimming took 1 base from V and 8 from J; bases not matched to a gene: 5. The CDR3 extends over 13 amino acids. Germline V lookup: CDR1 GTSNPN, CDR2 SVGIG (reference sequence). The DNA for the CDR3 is TGTGCCTGGAGTGCCCAGGGGGAGAAGCCCCAGCATTTT. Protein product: CAWSAQGEKPQHF.

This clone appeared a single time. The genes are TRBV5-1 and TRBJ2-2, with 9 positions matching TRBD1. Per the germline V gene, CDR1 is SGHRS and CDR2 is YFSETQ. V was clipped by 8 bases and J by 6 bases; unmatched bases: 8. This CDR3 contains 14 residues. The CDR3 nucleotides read TGCGCCAGTTGTCCGGGACAGGGACCCGGGGAGCTGTTTTTT. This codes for CASCPGQGPGELFF.

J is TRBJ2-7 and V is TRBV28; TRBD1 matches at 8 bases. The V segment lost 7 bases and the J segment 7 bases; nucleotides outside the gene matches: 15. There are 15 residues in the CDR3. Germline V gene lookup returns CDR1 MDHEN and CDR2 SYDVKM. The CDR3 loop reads CASNPPGTGSWEQYF. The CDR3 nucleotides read TGTGCCAGCAACCCGCCGGGGACAGGCTCCTGGGAGCAGTACTTC.

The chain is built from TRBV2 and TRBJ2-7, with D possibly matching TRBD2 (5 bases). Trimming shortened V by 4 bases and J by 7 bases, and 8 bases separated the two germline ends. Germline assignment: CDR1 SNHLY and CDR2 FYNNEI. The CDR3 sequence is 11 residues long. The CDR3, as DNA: TGTGCCAGCAGTGGACGGGGAGAGCAGTACTTC. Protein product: CASSGRGEQYF.

The CDR3 loop is CASSHGEDSPLHF. The CDR3 DNA sequence: TGTGCCAGTAGTCACGGTGAAGATTCACCCCTCCACTTT. The chain joins TRBV19 to TRBJ1-6; D is uncertain. CDR1 is LNHDA and CDR2 is SQIVND in the germline V gene (reference sequence). The CDR3 totals 13 residues. V lost 5 bases, J lost 8 bases, and 10 bases lay in between.

The CDR3 DNA is TGTGCCATCAGCATTAACACCGGGGAGCTGTTTTTT. Its protein product is CAISINTGELFF. The rearrangement joins TRBV10-3 to TRBJ2-2; D is unresolved. The germline V gene encodes CDR1 ENHRY and CDR2 SYGVKD. The CDR3 consists of 12 residues. Trimming left V 6 bases short and J 2 bases short, with 4 bases between.

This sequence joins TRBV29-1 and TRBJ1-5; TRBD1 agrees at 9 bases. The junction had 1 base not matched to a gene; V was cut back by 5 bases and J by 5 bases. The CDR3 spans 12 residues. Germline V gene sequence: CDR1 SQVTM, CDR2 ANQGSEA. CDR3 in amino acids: CSVRQGDQPQHF. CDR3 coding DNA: TGCAGCGTTCGACAGGGGGATCAGCCCCAGCATTTT. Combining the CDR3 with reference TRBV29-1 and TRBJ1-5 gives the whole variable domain SAVISQKPSRDICQRGTSLTIQCQVDSQVTMMFWYRQQPGQSLTLIATANQGSEATYESGFVIDKFPISRPNLTFSTLTVSNMSPEDSSIYLCSVRQGDQPQHFGDGTRLSIL.

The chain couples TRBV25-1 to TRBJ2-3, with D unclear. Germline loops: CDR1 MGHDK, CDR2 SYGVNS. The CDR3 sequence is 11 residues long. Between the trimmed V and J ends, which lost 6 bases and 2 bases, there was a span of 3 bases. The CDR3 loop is CASSYTDTQYF. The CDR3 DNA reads TGTGCCAGCAGCTACACAGATACGCAGTATTTT.

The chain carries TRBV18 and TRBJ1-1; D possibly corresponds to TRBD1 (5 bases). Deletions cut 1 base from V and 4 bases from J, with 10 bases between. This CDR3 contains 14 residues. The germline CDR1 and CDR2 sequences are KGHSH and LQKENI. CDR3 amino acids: CASSPQGKITEAFF. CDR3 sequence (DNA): TGTGCCAGCTCACCACAGGGGAAGATCACTGAAGCTTTCTTT.

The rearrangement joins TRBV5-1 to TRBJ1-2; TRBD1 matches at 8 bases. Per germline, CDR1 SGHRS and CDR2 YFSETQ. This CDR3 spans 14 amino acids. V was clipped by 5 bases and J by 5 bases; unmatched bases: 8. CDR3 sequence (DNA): TGCGCCAGCAGACAGGACAGGGACTTTTATGGCTACACCTTC. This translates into CASRQDRDFYGYTF. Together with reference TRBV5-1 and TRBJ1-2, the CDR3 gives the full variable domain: KAGVTQTPRYLIKTRGQQVTLSCSPISGHRSVSWYQQTPGQGLQFLFEYFSETQRNKGNFPGRFSGRQFSNSRSEMNVSTLELGDSALYLCASRQDRDFYGYTFGSGTRLTVV.

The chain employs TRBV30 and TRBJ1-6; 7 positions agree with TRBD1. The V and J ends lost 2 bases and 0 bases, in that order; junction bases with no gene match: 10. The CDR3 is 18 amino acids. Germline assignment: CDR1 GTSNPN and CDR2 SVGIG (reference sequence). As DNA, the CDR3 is TGTGCCTGGAGTATACAGGGGAAGCGAAGCTCCTATAATTCACCCCTCCACTTT. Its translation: CAWSIQGKRSSYNSPLHF.

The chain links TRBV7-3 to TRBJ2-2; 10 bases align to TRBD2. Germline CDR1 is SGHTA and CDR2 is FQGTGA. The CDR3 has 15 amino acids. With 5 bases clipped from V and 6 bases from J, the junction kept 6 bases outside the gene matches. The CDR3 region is CASSRTSGISGELFF. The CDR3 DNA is TGTGCCAGCAGCCGAACTAGCGGGATATCCGGGGAGCTGTTTTTT. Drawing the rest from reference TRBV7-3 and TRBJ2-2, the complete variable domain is GAGVSQTPSNKVTEKGKYVELRCDPISGHTALYWYRQSLGQGPEFLIYFQGTGAADDSGLPNDRFFAVRPEGSVSTLKIQRTERGDSAVYLCASSRTSGISGELFFGEGSRLTVL.

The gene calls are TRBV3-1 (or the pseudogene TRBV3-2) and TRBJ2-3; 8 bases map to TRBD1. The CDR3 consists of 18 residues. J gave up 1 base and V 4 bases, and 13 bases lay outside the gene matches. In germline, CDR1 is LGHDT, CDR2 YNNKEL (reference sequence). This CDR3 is CASSLQGQASLGTDTQYF. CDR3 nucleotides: TGTGCCAGCAGCCTACAGGGACAGGCGTCTTTGGGCACAGATACGCAGTATTTT.

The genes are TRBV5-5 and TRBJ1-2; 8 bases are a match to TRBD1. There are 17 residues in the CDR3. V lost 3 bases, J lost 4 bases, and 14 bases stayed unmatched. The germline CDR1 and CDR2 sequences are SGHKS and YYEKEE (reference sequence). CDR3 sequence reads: CASSSRDRPTWGYGYTF. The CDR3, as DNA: TGTGCCAGCAGCTCCCGGGACAGGCCAACCTGGGGCTATGGCTACACCTTC.